This T cell receptor beta chain was sequenced in a study of blood T cell repertoires in COVID-19. Study information: Donors in the United States, Italy and Spain gave samples during acute or convalescent COVID-19.

This CDR3 spans 13 amino acids. Germline V gene sequence: CDR1 MNHEY, CDR2 SVGAGI. The V gene lost 8 bases and the J gene lost 6 bases, with 14 bases spanning the gap. How the authors handled the data: For nucleated cells, counts were estimated from reference gene primer amplification. Repertoires were generated with immunoSEQ multiplex PCR, while TCRdb's copy carries only in-frame clones and drops some. D and trimming come from the DNA, and the V and J calls and clone size come from that table. The sample lists approximately 360,000 clones, more than 70% seen once, with 0.95% to 1.5% in the top ten.

Sample: peripheral blood. This clonotype was sampled from a man aged 40-55 years with acute or convalescent COVID-19. The gene calls are TRBV6-5 and TRBJ1-5; D is unresolved. CDR3 sequence: CASGRVDGQPQHF. In DNA form, the CDR3 reads TGTGCCAGCGGGCGGGTGGACGGTCAGCCCCAGCATTTT.